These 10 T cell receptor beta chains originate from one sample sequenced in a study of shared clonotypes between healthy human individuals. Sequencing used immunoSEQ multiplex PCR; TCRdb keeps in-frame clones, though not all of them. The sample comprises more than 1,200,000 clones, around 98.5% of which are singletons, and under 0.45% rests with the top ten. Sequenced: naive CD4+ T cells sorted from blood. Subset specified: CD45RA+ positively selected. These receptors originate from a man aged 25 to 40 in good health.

The CDR3: CASSLLAGVNTGELFF. As DNA, the CDR3 is TGTGCCAGCAGCTTACTAGCGGGAGTGAACACCGGGGAGCTGTTTTTT. This chain connects TRBV5-6 to TRBJ2-2; 11 bases line up with TRBD2. The CDR3 runs to 16 residues. Trimming removed 2 bases from V and 1 base from J; junction bases left unmatched: 1. CDR1 is SGHDT and CDR2 is YYEEEE in the germline V gene.

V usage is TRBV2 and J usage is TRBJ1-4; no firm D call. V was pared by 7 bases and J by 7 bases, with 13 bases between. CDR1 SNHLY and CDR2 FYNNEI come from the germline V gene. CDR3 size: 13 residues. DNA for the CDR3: TGTGCCAGCACCGAACTGGTTTCTGAAAAACTGTTTTTT. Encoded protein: CASTELVSEKLFF.

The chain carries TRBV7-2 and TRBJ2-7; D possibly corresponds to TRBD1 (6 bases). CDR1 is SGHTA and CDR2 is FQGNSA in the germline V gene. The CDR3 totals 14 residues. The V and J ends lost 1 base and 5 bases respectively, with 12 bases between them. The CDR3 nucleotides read TGTGCCAGCAGCTTAGGGGGGCGGCCGAACGAGCAGTACTTC. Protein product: CASSLGGRPNEQYF.

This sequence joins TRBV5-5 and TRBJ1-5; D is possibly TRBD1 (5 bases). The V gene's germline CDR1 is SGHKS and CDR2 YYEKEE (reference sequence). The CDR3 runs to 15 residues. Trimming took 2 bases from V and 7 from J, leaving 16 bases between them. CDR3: CASSLLPNQGQPQHF. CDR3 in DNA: TGTGCCAGCAGCTTACTCCCCAACCAGGGCCAGCCCCAGCATTTT.

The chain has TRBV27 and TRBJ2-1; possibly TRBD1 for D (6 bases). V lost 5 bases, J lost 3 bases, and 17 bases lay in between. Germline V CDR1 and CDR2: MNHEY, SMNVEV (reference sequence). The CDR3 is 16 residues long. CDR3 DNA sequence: TGTGCCAGCAGTGAGTTGGGGGCCCCAAACTACAATGAGCAGTTCTTC. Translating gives CASSELGAPNYNEQFF.

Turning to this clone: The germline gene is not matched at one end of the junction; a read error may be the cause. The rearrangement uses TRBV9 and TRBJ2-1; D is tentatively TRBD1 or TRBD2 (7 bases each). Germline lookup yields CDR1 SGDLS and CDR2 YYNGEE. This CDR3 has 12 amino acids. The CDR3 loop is CASSRGGDSAVF. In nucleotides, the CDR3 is TGTGCCAGCAGCCGGGGAGGGGACAGTGCCGTCTTC.

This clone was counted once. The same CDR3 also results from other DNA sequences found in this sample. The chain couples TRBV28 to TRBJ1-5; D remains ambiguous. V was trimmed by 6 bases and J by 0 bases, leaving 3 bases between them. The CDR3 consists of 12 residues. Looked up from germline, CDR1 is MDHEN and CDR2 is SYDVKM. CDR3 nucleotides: TGTGCCAGCAGAGTTAGCAATCAGCCCCAGCATTTT. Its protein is CASRVSNQPQHF.

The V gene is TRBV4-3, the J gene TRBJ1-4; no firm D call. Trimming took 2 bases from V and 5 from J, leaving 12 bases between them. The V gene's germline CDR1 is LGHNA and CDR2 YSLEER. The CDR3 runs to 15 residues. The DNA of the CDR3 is TGCGCCAGCAGCCAACAGAGAGAATACAATGAAAAACTGTTTTTT. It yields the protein CASSQQREYNEKLFF.

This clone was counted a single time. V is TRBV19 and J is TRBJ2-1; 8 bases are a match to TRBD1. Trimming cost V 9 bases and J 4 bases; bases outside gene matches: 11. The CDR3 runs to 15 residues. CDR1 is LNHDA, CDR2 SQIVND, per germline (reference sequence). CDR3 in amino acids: CASTPQGAQYNEQFF. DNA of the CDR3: TGTGCCAGCACCCCCCAGGGGGCGCAGTACAATGAGCAGTTCTTC.

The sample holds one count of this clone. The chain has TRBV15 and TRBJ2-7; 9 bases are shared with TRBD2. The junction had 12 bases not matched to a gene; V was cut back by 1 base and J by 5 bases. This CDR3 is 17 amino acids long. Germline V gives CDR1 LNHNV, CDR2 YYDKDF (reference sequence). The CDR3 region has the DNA TGTGCCACCAGCAGAGTGGGTAGCGGGAGAGGTATGCACGAGCAGTACTTC. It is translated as CATSRVGSGRGMHEQYF.